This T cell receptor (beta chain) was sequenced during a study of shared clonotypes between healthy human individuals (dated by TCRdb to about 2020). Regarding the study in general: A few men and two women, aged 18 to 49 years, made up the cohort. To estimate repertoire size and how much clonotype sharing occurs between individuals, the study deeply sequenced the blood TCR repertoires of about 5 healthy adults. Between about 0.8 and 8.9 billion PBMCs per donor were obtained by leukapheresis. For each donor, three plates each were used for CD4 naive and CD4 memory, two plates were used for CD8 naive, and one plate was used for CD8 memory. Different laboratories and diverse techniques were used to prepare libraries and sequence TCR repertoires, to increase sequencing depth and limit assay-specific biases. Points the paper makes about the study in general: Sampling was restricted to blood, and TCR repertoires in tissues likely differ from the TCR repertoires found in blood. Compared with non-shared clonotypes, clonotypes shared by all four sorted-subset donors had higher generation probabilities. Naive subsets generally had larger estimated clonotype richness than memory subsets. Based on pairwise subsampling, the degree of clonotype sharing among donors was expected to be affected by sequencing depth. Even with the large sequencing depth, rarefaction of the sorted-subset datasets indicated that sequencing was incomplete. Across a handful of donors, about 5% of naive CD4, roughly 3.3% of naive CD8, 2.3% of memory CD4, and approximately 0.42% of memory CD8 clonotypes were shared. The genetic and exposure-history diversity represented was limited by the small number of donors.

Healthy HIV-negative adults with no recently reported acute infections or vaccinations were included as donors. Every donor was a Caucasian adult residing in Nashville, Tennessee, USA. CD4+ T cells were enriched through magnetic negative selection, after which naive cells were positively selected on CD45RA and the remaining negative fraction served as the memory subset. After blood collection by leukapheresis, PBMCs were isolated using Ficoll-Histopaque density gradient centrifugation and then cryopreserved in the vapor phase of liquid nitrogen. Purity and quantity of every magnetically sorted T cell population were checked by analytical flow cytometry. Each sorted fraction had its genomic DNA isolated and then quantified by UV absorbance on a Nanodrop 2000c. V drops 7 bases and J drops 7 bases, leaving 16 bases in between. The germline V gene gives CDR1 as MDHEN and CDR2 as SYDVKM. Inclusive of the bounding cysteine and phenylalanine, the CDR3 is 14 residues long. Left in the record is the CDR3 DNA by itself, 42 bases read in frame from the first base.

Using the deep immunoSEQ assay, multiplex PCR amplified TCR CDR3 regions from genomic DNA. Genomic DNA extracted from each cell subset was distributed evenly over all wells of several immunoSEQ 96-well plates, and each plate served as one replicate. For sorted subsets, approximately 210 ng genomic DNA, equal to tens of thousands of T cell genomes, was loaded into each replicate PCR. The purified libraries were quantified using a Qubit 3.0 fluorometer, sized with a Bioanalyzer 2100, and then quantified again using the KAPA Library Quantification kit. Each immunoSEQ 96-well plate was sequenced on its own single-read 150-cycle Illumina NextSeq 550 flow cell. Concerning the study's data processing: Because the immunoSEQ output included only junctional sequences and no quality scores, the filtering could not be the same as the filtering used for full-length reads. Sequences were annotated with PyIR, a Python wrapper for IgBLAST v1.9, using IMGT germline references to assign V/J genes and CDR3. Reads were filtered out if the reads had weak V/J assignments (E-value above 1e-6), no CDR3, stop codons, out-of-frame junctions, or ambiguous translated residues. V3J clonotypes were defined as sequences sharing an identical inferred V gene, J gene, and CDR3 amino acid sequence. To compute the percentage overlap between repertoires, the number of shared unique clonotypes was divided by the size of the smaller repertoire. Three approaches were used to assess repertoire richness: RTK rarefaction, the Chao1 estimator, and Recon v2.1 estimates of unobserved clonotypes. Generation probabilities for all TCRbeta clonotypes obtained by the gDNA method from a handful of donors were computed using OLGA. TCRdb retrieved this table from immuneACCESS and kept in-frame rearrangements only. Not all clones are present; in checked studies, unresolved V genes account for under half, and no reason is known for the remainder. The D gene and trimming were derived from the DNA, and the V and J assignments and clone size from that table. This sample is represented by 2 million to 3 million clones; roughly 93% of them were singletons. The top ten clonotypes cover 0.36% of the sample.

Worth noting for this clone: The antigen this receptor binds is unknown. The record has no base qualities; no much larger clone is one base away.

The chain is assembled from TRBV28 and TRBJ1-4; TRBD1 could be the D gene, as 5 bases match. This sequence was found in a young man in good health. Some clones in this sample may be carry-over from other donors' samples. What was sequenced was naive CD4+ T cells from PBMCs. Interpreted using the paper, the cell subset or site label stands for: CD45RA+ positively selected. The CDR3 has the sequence CASTEGLPGEKLFF. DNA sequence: TGTGCCAGCACTGAGGGACTGCCTGGTGAAAAACTGTTTTTT.